What follows are 27 T cell receptor beta chains derived from one specimen sequenced in a study of T cells in Graves' hyperthyroidism and ophthalmopathy. Amplified TCR beta CDR3 regions derived from RNA transcripts. HTBI primers were employed in a first-round RT-PCR of the TCR CDR3. TCRdb reprocessed the multiplex PCR reads with MiXCR, giving one entry per CDR3 protein. Among 550,000 to 800,000 distinct CDR3 sequences listed, approximately 16% were seen once. Specimen: blood. The receptors were sampled from a young man with Graves' hyperthyroidism.

This clonotype was recorded many times. The chain uses TRBV28 and TRBJ2-3; the D gene is possibly TRBD1 (5 bases). V lost 6 bases and J 4 bases, leaving 17 bases between the germline ends. The CDR3 is 15 amino acids. Looked up from germline, CDR1 is MDHEN and CDR2 is SYDVKM. The CDR3 is CASSRQWGGADTQYF. In DNA, the CDR3 is TGTGCCAGCAGCCGACAGTGGGGCGGCGCAGATACGCAGTATTTT.

In its sample, this clonotype was seen many times. The genes are TRBV7-3 and TRBJ1-1, with 8 nucleotides matching TRBD1. CDR3 size: 15 residues. The germline V gene has CDR1 SGHTA and CDR2 FQGTGA. V shed 2 bases and J 5 bases; nucleotides not matched to a gene: 7. CDR3 nucleotides: TGTGCCAGCAGCTTACAATTACAGGGGGAGACTGAAGCTTTCTTT. Amino acid sequence: CASSLQLQGETEAFF.

The sample holds many counts of this clonotype. CDR3 bases: TGCAGTGCTAGAGATTGGGCAGCAGCTGGGGATGGCTACACCTTC. Its translation is CSARDWAAAGDGYTF. V is TRBV20-1 and J is TRBJ1-2, with D unclear. CDR3 length equals 15 residues. CDR1 is DFQATT and CDR2 is SNEGSKA in the germline V gene (reference sequence). V lost 0 bases and J lost 6, with 17 bases in between.

This clonotype was counted ten times or more. This rearrangement joins TRBV2 to TRBJ1-1; no firm D call. From germline, CDR1 is SNHLY and CDR2 FYNNEI. The CDR3 length is 13 residues. V was pared by 8 bases and J by 2 bases, with 12 bases between. CDR3 loop: CASGYSGNTEAFF. Written as DNA, the CDR3 is TGTGCCAGCGGTTACTCAGGAAACACTGAAGCTTTCTTT.

The chain recombines TRBV27 with TRBJ1-5; no clear D gene. Trimming took 8 bases from V and 4 from J, leaving 18 bases between them. The CDR3 contains 15 residues. CDR1 and CDR2 from the germline V gene are MNHEY and SMNVEV (reference sequence). The CDR3 DNA reads as TGTGCCAGCTCTACAAGCGGGATGTGGAATCAGCCCCAGCATTTT. This translates into CASSTSGMWNQPQHF.

This clonotype has at least ten counts. In nucleotides, the CDR3 is TGTGCCAGTTTCCCCACAGGAATTGGCAATCAGCCCCAGCATTTT. As protein: CASFPTGIGNQPQHF. The rearrangement links TRBV28 to TRBJ1-5; perhaps TRBD1 as D (5 bases). The germline gives CDR1 MDHEN, CDR2 SYDVKM. The CDR3 has 15 amino acids. Trimming pared 9 bases from V and 2 bases from J, leaving 17 bases between.

Only a few counts were recorded for this clonotype. The chain couples TRBV4-2 to TRBJ1-3, with no clear D. The CDR3 contains 15 residues. V lost 0 bases and J 4 bases, leaving 10 bases between the germline ends. Germline CDR1 LGHNA, CDR2 YNFKEQ. The CDR3 sequence is CASSQDVNVGNTIYF. The CDR3, as DNA: TGTGCCAGCAGCCAAGACGTCAATGTGGGAAACACCATATATTTT.

CDR3 protein: CASSFPGGGYEQFF. The CDR3 nucleotides read TGTGCCAGCAGCTTCCCCGGTGGGGGTTATGAGCAGTTCTTC. The chain links TRBV7-8 to TRBJ2-1, with D tentatively TRBD1 or TRBD2 (5 bases each). There are 14 residues in the CDR3. Trimming took off 3 bases at V and 8 bases at J, with 14 bases between the two ends. CDR1 and CDR2 from the germline V gene are SGHVS and FQNEAQ.

This chain uses TRBV24-1 with TRBJ2-1; unclear D gene. V was clipped by 6 bases and J by 0 bases, with 11 bases between them. The CDR3 is 15 amino acids. Germline V gene lookup returns CDR1 KGHDR and CDR2 SFDVKD. The CDR3 coding sequence is TGTGCCACCAGTCCCGACGGCCTCTCCTACAATGAGCAGTTCTTC. Its protein is CATSPDGLSYNEQFF.

The chain carries TRBV29-1 and TRBJ1-2, with D possibly matching TRBD1 (5 bases). Trimming removed 6 bases from V and 2 bases from J, with 10 bases in between. Germline CDR1 and CDR2: SQVTM and ANQGSEA. The CDR3 sequence is 12 residues long. In DNA, the CDR3 is TGCAGCGTCAGCAGGGAGAACTATGGCTACACCTTC. This encodes CSVSRENYGYTF.

This clonotype was found many times. The V call is TRBV20-1, the J call TRBJ2-3; D not resolved. The CDR3 length is 14 residues. Germline V gives CDR1 DFQATT, CDR2 SNEGSKA (reference sequence). Trimming shortened V by 0 bases and J by 1 base, and 8 bases separated the two germline ends. CDR3 sequence reads: CSARDAVRTDTQYF. In DNA, the CDR3 is TGCAGTGCTAGAGACGCGGTGCGCACAGATACGCAGTATTTT.

Ten or more counts support this clonotype. The chain joins TRBV7-9 to TRBJ2-3; D possibly corresponds to TRBD2 (6 bases). Germline loops: CDR1 SEHNR, CDR2 FQNEAQ (reference sequence). The CDR3 is made up of 15 amino acids. Trimming cost V 1 base and J 2 bases, with 10 bases left between them. The CDR3 nucleotides are TGTGCCAGCAGCTTAGGGACTACCTACACAGATACGCAGTATTTT. Translating it yields CASSLGTTYTDTQYF.

This clonotype was picked up many times. The rearrangement joins TRBV28 to TRBJ2-1; possibly TRBD1 for D (5 bases). The CDR3 has 13 amino acids. From germline, CDR1 is MDHEN and CDR2 SYDVKM. V lost 2 bases, J lost 9 bases, and 11 bases lay in between. The CDR3 bases are TGTGCCAGCAGTTTACCCCGACAGATTGAGCAGTTCTTC. Protein product: CASSLPRQIEQFF.

Worth noting for this clonotype: No conserved phenylalanine or tryptophan is present at the end of the CDR3, so a read error is the likely explanation. The chain employs TRBV2 and TRBJ2-2; no clear D. The CDR3 has 16 residues. V was cut by 6 bases and J by 1 base, with 15 bases left in between. CDR1 and CDR2 from the germline V gene are SNHLY and FYNNEI. The CDR3, as DNA: TGTGCCAGCAGATTCGGTGGACGGAGGAACACCGGGGAGCTGTTTCTT. This gives the protein CASRFGGRRNTGELFL.

This chain links TRBV2 with TRBJ1-6; D uncertain. Germline V CDR1 and CDR2: SNHLY, FYNNEI. V shed 6 bases and J shed 9 bases, with 9 bases lying between them. The CDR3 length is 12 residues. CDR3 coding DNA: TGTGCCAGCAGCATCGGACGTTCACCCCTCCACTTT. It yields the protein CASSIGRSPLHF.

Many counts were recorded for this clonotype. The chain carries TRBV7-2 and TRBJ2-3; TRBD2 aligns across 9 bases. The CDR3 sequence is 14 residues long. Germline CDR1 is SGHTA and CDR2 is FQGNSA. V trimming: 4 bases; J trimming: 9 bases; junction bases outside the gene matches: 8. Here the CDR3 reads CASSSLSGRDTQYF. CDR3 sequence (DNA): TGTGCCAGCAGCTCCCTTAGCGGGAGAGACACGCAGTATTTT.

This clonotype was counted between two and nine times. The J gene is TRBJ2-2, the V gene TRBV29-1; D perhaps matches TRBD2 (6 bases). The CDR3 loop spans 13 amino acids. V was cut by 3 bases and J by 4 bases, with 9 bases left in between. Germline loops: CDR1 SQVTM, CDR2 ANQGSEA. CDR3 bases: TGCAGCGTTGACCAGACTAGCACCGGGGAGCTGTTTTTT. It codes for CSVDQTSTGELFF.

This clonotype appeared many times. The rearrangement uses TRBV12-3 or TRBV12-4 and TRBJ2-1; D ambiguous. CDR3 length: 13 amino acids. Trimming removed 6 bases from V and 2 bases from J, with 8 bases in between. The CDR3 reads CASRQATYNEQFF. In DNA form, the CDR3 reads TGTGCCAGCAGGCAGGCTACCTACAATGAGCAGTTCTTC.

On this clonotype itself: An end of the junction does not agree with germline; a read error may underlie this. V and J are TRBV5-1 and TRBJ2-7; D is possibly TRBD1 (6 bases). Germline lookup yields CDR1 SGHRS and CDR2 YFSETQ. The CDR3 runs 16 residues. The CDR3 is CASSLDGQGRNYEQYF. The CDR3, as DNA: TGTGCCAGCAGCTTAGATGGGCAGGGGCGCAACTACGAGCAGTACTTC.

This clonotype turned up a few times. V gene TRBV24-1 combines with J gene TRBJ2-1, with 11 bases aligning to TRBD2. Trimming removed 9 bases from V and 3 bases from J; junction bases left unmatched: 6. CDR3 size: 15 residues. Germline lookup yields CDR1 KGHDR and CDR2 SFDVKD. The CDR3 DNA follows: TGTGCCACCGAACCCGGGACTAGCGGCTACAATGAGCAGTTCTTC. Translated: CATEPGTSGYNEQFF.

This clonotype was seen more than once but under ten times. One end of the junction varies from germline; a read error may be responsible. The chain employs TRBV20-1 and TRBJ2-7; 11 positions match TRBD2. The CDR3 covers 15 residues. Per germline, CDR1 DFQATT and CDR2 SNEGSKA (reference sequence). The CDR3, as DNA: TGCAGTGCCAGAGGGGGACTAGCGGCGGCCTACGAGCAGTACTTC. Translating it yields CSARGGLAAAYEQYF.

This clonotype was counted a few times. V and J are TRBV5-5 and TRBJ2-4; D is ambiguous. V lost 0 bases and J lost 1, with 8 bases in between. Looked up from germline, CDR1 is SGHKS and CDR2 is YYEKEE (reference sequence). The CDR3 loop spans 15 amino acids. The CDR3 protein is CASSLDRDAKNIQYF. The CDR3 DNA is TGTGCCAGCAGCTTGGACCGAGACGCCAAAAACATTCAGTACTTC.

About this clonotype itself: A read error may produce the germline difference seen at one junction end. The rearrangement uses TRBV7-8 and TRBJ2-5; 9 bases match TRBD1. Per the germline V gene, CDR1 is SGHVS and CDR2 is FQNEAQ. The CDR3 is 15 residues long. CDR3 region: CASSFGQGQGETQYF. The DNA for the CDR3 is TGTGCCAGCAGCTTTGGACAGGGGCAGGGGGAGACCCAATACTTC.

The sample holds a few counts of this clonotype. The chain employs TRBV6-2 or TRBV6-3 and TRBJ1-5, with TRBD1 as a possible D gene (5 bases). Germline CDR1 is MNHEY and CDR2 is SVGEGT. This CDR3 spans 17 amino acids. V was shortened by 4 bases and J by 0 bases, with 16 bases between the two germline ends. CDR3 loop: CASSSQGAANSNQPQHF. CDR3 coding DNA: TGTGCCAGCAGTTCCCAGGGAGCAGCTAATAGCAATCAGCCCCAGCATTTT.

The table lists this clonotype with many counts. V and J are TRBV30 and TRBJ2-1, with 8 bases identical to TRBD1. In germline, CDR1 is GTSNPN, CDR2 SVGIG (reference sequence). CDR3 length: 17 amino acids. V gave up 2 bases and J gave up 3 bases; unmatched junction bases: 12. CDR3 DNA sequence: TGTGCCTGGAGTCTAGAACGCCCGGGACAGGACTACAATGAGCAGTTCTTC. This translates into CAWSLERPGQDYNEQFF.

This clonotype has only a few counts. The chain combines TRBV29-1 with TRBJ2-1, with D hard to call. This CDR3 region has 11 residues. Trimming cost V 8 bases and J 6 bases, with 11 bases left between them. Per the germline V gene, CDR1 is SQVTM and CDR2 is ANQGSEA. CDR3 sequence (DNA): TGCAGCATCGAGGCTGGCAATGAGCAGTTCTTC. It is translated as CSIEAGNEQFF.

This clonotype was seen a few times. V is TRBV27 and J is TRBJ1-2; no clear D gene. The CDR3 has 13 amino acids. Germline CDR1 MNHEY, CDR2 SMNVEV (reference sequence). The ends were cut back, 3 bases at V and 4 bases at J, with 9 bases in the middle. The CDR3 sequence: CASSFNLFYGYTF. Here the CDR3 DNA reads TGTGCCAGCAGTTTTAACCTCTTCTATGGCTACACCTTC.